A selection of T cell receptor beta chains follows, all from one sample in a study of PD-1 blockade in mismatch repair-deficient tumors. The table came from immunoSEQ multiplex PCR; TCRdb's copy has only in-frame clones and leaves some out. This sample yields 45,000 to 60,000 clones, of which around 80% are seen a single time; more than 2.5% belongs to the top ten. This specimen was peripheral blood, taken 4 weeks after starting pembrolizumab. These receptors all stem from an adult with mismatch repair-deficient cancer. Both conserved end residues are trimmed from each CDR3.

j_call: TRBJ2-7
v_call: TRBV21-1
cdr3_aa: AIPLDISYEQY

j_call: TRBJ1-1
v_call: TRBV18
cdr3_aa: ASSSRQGLMNTEAF

j_call: TRBJ1-5
v_call: TRBV4-3
cdr3_aa: ASSQGFNQPQH

j_call: TRBJ2-5
v_call: TRBV7-3
cdr3_aa: ASSRTGGGETQY

j_call: TRBJ2-3
v_call: TRBV7-2
cdr3_aa: ASSLSGDIDTQY

j_call: TRBJ2-7
v_call: TRBV5-8
cdr3_aa: ASSLGGAREQY

j_call: TRBJ1-4
v_call: TRBV5-1
cdr3_aa: ASSLGHPANEKLF

j_call: TRBJ2-1
v_call: TRBV28
cdr3_aa: ASSFLTSALSIYNEQF

j_call: TRBJ1-5
v_call: TRBV10-1
cdr3_aa: ASSDVEINQPQH

j_call: TRBJ2-2
v_call: TRBV30
cdr3_aa: AWGGLAGGSGELF

j_call: TRBJ1-4
v_call: TRBV6-6
cdr3_aa: ASSYGNEKLF

j_call: TRBJ1-5
v_call: TRBV29-1
cdr3_aa: SVGEVNQPQH

j_call: TRBJ2-1
v_call: TRBV18
cdr3_aa: ASSPLTEYSYNEQF

j_call: TRBJ2-7
v_call: TRBV6-5
cdr3_aa: ASSLARAGEQY

j_call: TRBJ2-6
v_call: TRBV5-1
cdr3_aa: ASSQLSGANVLT

j_call: TRBJ2-5
v_call: TRBV7-3
cdr3_aa: ASSPNPPGLAGNFQETQY

j_call: TRBJ2-3
v_call: TRBV5-1
cdr3_aa: ASSLGPGTDTQY

j_call: TRBJ1-5
v_call: TRBV2
cdr3_aa: ASTEDWGSNQPQH

j_call: TRBJ2-7
v_call: TRBV29-1
cdr3_aa: SVEASYEQY

j_call: TRBJ1-5
v_call: TRBV4-3
cdr3_aa: ASSPGRTQPQH

j_call: TRBJ2-1
v_call: TRBV27
cdr3_aa: ASTNGASYNEQF

j_call: TRBJ1-5
v_call: TRBV19
cdr3_aa: ASSLRVGQPQH

j_call: TRBJ1-5
v_call: TRBV4-1
cdr3_aa: ASSQIIGIQPQH

j_call: TRBJ1-3
v_call: TRBV18
cdr3_aa: ASSTPTRVSGNTIY

j_call: TRBJ2-7
v_call: TRBV25-1
cdr3_aa: ASGTGPEQY

j_call: TRBJ1-1
v_call: TRBV7-2
cdr3_aa: ASSLVQGGTEAF

j_call: TRBJ2-1
v_call: TRBV4-1
cdr3_aa: ASSQGNLGGLLAGGRGEQF

j_call: TRBJ1-2
v_call: TRBV28
cdr3_aa: ASSFGGVGYT

j_call: TRBJ1-1
v_call: TRBV7-9
cdr3_aa: ASSLDRAVPEAF

j_call: TRBJ1-2
v_call: TRBV7-2
cdr3_aa: ASSLLGRAHGYT

j_call: TRBJ1-2
v_call: TRBV15
cdr3_aa: ATSRDSYYGYT

j_call: TRBJ2-7
v_call: TRBV11-2
cdr3_aa: ASSPNTGSYEQY

j_call: TRBJ2-1
v_call: TRBV9
cdr3_aa: ASSVGLRTYNEQF

j_call: TRBJ2-2
v_call: TRBV15
cdr3_aa: ATSTLKGGYQDTGELF

j_call: TRBJ2-5
v_call: TRBV6-5
cdr3_aa: ASSYSIGTPETQY

j_call: TRBJ2-1
v_call: TRBV11-2
cdr3_aa: ASSRTGAYNEQF

j_call: TRBJ2-1
v_call: TRBV6-1
cdr3_aa: ASRGLELTYNEQF

j_call: TRBJ2-1
v_call: TRBV29-1
cdr3_aa: SARDRGNYNEQF

j_call: TRBJ2-7
v_call: TRBV2
cdr3_aa: ASSGTRAGSEQY

j_call: TRBJ2-3
v_call: TRBV7-9
cdr3_aa: ASSLWGIGGVGTDTQY

j_call: TRBJ1-2
v_call: TRBV6-1
cdr3_aa: ASSSSVYGYT

j_call: TRBJ2-7
v_call: TRBV7-6
cdr3_aa: ASRSGTSGGEEQY

j_call: TRBJ1-5
v_call: TRBV18
cdr3_aa: ASSDRASNQPQH

j_call: TRBJ2-7
v_call: TRBV14
cdr3_aa: ASSSRGAYEQY

j_call: TRBJ2-7
v_call: TRBV11-3
cdr3_aa: ASTWTSGRASYEQY

j_call: TRBJ2-7
v_call: TRBV14
cdr3_aa: ASSQTYEQY

j_call: TRBJ1-3
v_call: TRBV5-1
cdr3_aa: ASSLSASSGNTIY